What follows are 27 T cell receptor beta chains derived from one specimen sequenced in a study of OX40 agonist ivuxolimab in advanced cancers. Some clones are missing from TCRdb's copy, which holds only in-frame ones; the method was immunoSEQ multiplex PCR. Of around 86,000 clones listed, roughly 80% are singletons. The sample here was CD4+ or CD8+ T cells sorted from blood, taken in a trial of the OX40 agonist ivuxolimab. Receptors were obtained from an adult with an advanced solid tumor such as melanoma, head and neck, liver or kidney cancer.

The chain recombines TRBV2 with TRBJ1-1; tentative D call: TRBD1 (5 bases). Trimming removed 7 bases from V and 1 base from J, with 10 bases in between. The germline V gene encodes CDR1 SNHLY and CDR2 FYNNEI. The CDR3 is 13 residues long. The chain's CDR3 is CASTRVGNTEAFF. DNA of the CDR3: TGTGCCAGCACCAGGGTCGGGAACACTGAAGCTTTCTTT.

The chain couples TRBV28 to TRBJ2-5; TRBD1 matches 11 bases. This CDR3 is 18 amino acids long. Germline V gene sequence: CDR1 MDHEN, CDR2 SYDVKM. V dropped 6 bases and J dropped 1; count of bases not matched to a gene: 13. The CDR3: CASSPDLGQGGLQETQYF. The CDR3 DNA sequence: TGTGCCAGCAGCCCAGATTTGGGACAGGGGGGACTCCAAGAGACCCAGTACTTC.

The chain recombines TRBV30 with TRBJ2-7; D is perhaps TRBD2 (7 bases). The CDR3 runs 17 residues. The germline CDR1 and CDR2 sequences are GTSNPN and SVGIG (reference sequence). Trimming stripped 3 bases from V and 0 bases from J, with 21 bases between. The CDR3 nucleotides are TGTGCCTGGAGGAGGGGGGGAGCACCTTCTTACTCCTACGAGCAGTACTTC. Protein: CAWRRGGAPSYSYEQYF.

The rearrangement joins TRBV11-2 to TRBJ1-3; D ambiguous. The CDR3 totals 15 residues. Germline V CDR1 and CDR2: SGHAT, FQNNGV. V lost 5 bases and J 0 bases, leaving 11 bases between the germline ends. CDR3: CASSTAGNSGNTIYF. The CDR3 nucleotides read TGTGCCAGCAGCACCGCCGGTAACTCTGGAAACACCATATATTTT.

This clone was counted only a few times. CDR3 amino acids: CASSWERGNNEQFF. The CDR3 DNA reads as TGTGCCAGCAGCTGGGAGAGGGGCAACAATGAGCAGTTCTTC. The V and J genes are TRBV5-6 and TRBJ2-1; D possibly matches TRBD1 or TRBD2 (5 bases each). There are 14 residues in the CDR3. Germline CDR1 and CDR2: SGHDT and YYEEEE. Between the trimmed V and J ends, which lost 3 bases and 5 bases, there was a span of 12 bases.

The chain links TRBV4-1 to TRBJ1-5; 8 nucleotides match TRBD1. Per germline, CDR1 MGHRA and CDR2 YSYEKL. The trim removed 3 bases at V and 6 bases at J, leaving 10 bases unmatched. The CDR3 has 16 amino acids. The CDR3 loop reads CASSQSPFRGPQPQHF. In DNA, the CDR3 is TGCGCCAGCAGCCAGAGCCCGTTCAGGGGGCCTCAGCCCCAGCATTTT.

The rearrangement uses TRBV5-4 and TRBJ2-5; 7 bases are shared with TRBD1. Germline loops: CDR1 SGHNT, CDR2 YYREEE (reference sequence). Trimming cost V 3 bases and J 5 bases; bases outside gene matches: 7. The CDR3 spans 14 residues. The CDR3 reads CASSSRQGAETQYF. CDR3 sequence (DNA): TGTGCCAGCAGCTCCAGACAGGGCGCGGAGACCCAGTACTTC.

V usage is TRBV28 and J usage is TRBJ2-2, with 10 bases fitting TRBD1. CDR1 MDHEN and CDR2 SYDVKM come from the germline V gene. The junction had 6 bases not matched to a gene; V was cut back by 5 bases and J by 6 bases. This CDR3 contains 15 residues. CDR3 in amino acids: CASSTSGTGAGELFF. The CDR3 bases are TGTGCCAGCAGTACCTCCGGGACAGGGGCCGGGGAGCTGTTTTTT.

The V gene is TRBV5-1, the J gene TRBJ2-5, with a tentative D call TRBD2 (7 bases). This CDR3 has 16 residues. Germline lookup yields CDR1 SGHRS and CDR2 YFSETQ. Trimming removed 0 bases from V and 3 bases from J, with 15 bases in between. CDR3 loop: CASSLAAAGAEETQYF. CDR3 bases: TGCGCCAGCAGCTTGGCTGCGGCGGGGGCCGAAGAGACCCAGTACTTC.

The genes are TRBV6-6 and TRBJ1-3, with unresolved D. The germline V and J ends were trimmed by 0 bases and 0 bases, with 6 bases remaining between them. Germline V gene data show CDR1 as MNHNY and CDR2 as SVGAGI (reference sequence). This CDR3 is 15 amino acids long. The chain's CDR3 is CASSYSVNSGNTIYF. Here the CDR3 DNA reads TGTGCCAGCAGTTACTCGGTGAACTCTGGAAACACCATATATTTT.

About this clone itself: This likely traces to a read error, being one base from a far larger clone. V and J are TRBV5-1 and TRBJ2-1, with D tentatively TRBD2 (6 bases). Trimming took 0 bases from V and 7 from J, leaving 8 bases between them. The CDR3 covers 13 residues. The germline V gene has CDR1 SGHRS and CDR2 YFSETQ. CDR3 residues: CASSLASENEQFF. The CDR3 coding sequence is TGCGCCAGCAGCTTGGCTAGCGAGAATGAGCAGTTCTTC. The whole variable domain, remainder taken from reference TRBV5-1 and TRBJ2-1, is KAGVTQTPRYLIKTRGQQVTLSCSPISGHRSVSWYQQTPGQGLQFLFEYFSETQRNKGNFPGRFSGRQFSNSRSEMNVSTLELGDSALYLCASSLASENEQFFGPGTRLTVL.

This clone was counted once. The genes are TRBV9 and TRBJ2-3; 8 bases are a match to TRBD2. This CDR3 contains 17 residues. Germline V gene lookup returns CDR1 SGDLS and CDR2 YYNGEE. V was clipped by 3 bases and J by 5 bases; unmatched bases: 14. In nucleotides, the CDR3 is TGTGCCAGCAGCGGGAGGTCGGGGGGGGGCTACCAAGATACGCAGTATTTT. Translating it yields CASSGRSGGGYQDTQYF. The full variable domain, rest sourced from reference TRBV9 and TRBJ2-3, is DSGVTQTPKHLITATGQRVTLRCSPRSGDLSVYWYQQSLDQGLQFLIQYYNGEERAKGNILERFSAQQFPDLHSELNLSSLELGDSALYFCASSGRSGGGYQDTQYFGPGTRLTVL.

The chain combines TRBV18 with TRBJ2-5; 9 nucleotides match TRBD1. The CDR3 length is 16 residues. Unmatched junction bases numbered 14, after V lost 7 bases and J lost 5 bases. Looked up from germline, CDR1 is KGHSH and CDR2 is LQKENI. The CDR3 region is CASLSRDRVYGETQYF. CDR3 DNA sequence: TGTGCCAGCTTATCCCGGGACAGGGTCTACGGGGAGACCCAGTACTTC.

The chain employs TRBV7-2 and TRBJ1-2; perhaps TRBD1 as D (5 bases). Trimming took off 5 bases at V and 1 base at J, with 14 bases between the two ends. CDR1 is SGHTA, CDR2 FQGNSA, per germline. The CDR3 runs to 15 residues. The chain's CDR3 is CASSRGDGFNYGYTF. CDR3 DNA: TGTGCCAGCAGCCGAGGGGACGGGTTTAACTATGGCTACACCTTC.

The chain employs TRBV5-5 and TRBJ2-6; D is ambiguous. Between the trimmed V and J ends, which lost 5 bases and 0 bases, there was a span of 15 bases. Germline CDR1 SGHKS, CDR2 YYEKEE (reference sequence). CDR3 size: 17 residues. In DNA, the CDR3 is TGTGCCAGCAGTGCTAACTTTCGGAGCTCTGGGGCCAACGTCCTGACTTTC. Translating gives CASSANFRSSGANVLTF.

The CDR3 DNA sequence: TGTGCCAGCAGTGAAGGGGCCGGCAAGCAGTACGTC. Amino acid sequence: CASSEGAGKQYV. The V gene is TRBV2, the J gene TRBJ2-7; D call uncertain. Germline loops: CDR1 SNHLY, CDR2 FYNNEI. Trimming removed 1 base from V and 8 bases from J, with 9 bases in between. The length of the CDR3 is 12 residues.

This clone appeared a single time. V gene TRBV6-5 combines with J gene TRBJ1-6, with 8 bases identical to TRBD1. The V segment lost 8 bases and the J segment 9 bases; nucleotides outside the gene matches: 12. This CDR3 has 15 amino acids. In germline, CDR1 is MNHEY, CDR2 SVGAGI. The CDR3 sequence: CASRIDGQGSSPLHF. For the CDR3, the DNA is TGTGCCAGCCGTATCGACGGACAGGGATCTTCACCCCTCCACTTT.

The genes are TRBV5-1 and TRBJ2-1, with TRBD1 as a possible D gene (6 bases). This CDR3 region has 14 residues. V was shortened by 0 bases and J by 6 bases, with 10 bases between the two germline ends. Per germline, CDR1 SGHRS and CDR2 YFSETQ. The CDR3 reads CASSLGGTPNEQFF. The CDR3 coding sequence is TGCGCCAGCAGCTTGGGGGGGACACCCAATGAGCAGTTCTTC.

The gene calls are TRBV7-2 and TRBJ1-2; D is undetermined. CDR1 and CDR2 (germline): SGHTA, FQGNSA. This CDR3 comprises 11 residues. CDR3 DNA sequence: TGTGCAGGGCGGATTAACTATGGCTACACCTTC. This translates into CAGRINYGYTF.

This clone occurred once. The genes are TRBV12-5 and TRBJ2-6; maybe TRBD2 (5 bases). There are 16 residues in the CDR3. The V and J ends lost 5 bases and 4 bases respectively, with 15 bases between them. In germline, CDR1 is LGHNT, CDR2 FRNRAP. The CDR3 coding sequence is TGTGCTAGTGGTCCCCTTTCGGGGAAAGGGGCCAACGTCCTGACTTTC. Translation: CASGPLSGKGANVLTF.

The chain joins TRBV19 to TRBJ1-5; D not certain. CDR1 and CDR2 from the germline V gene are LNHDA and SQIVND (reference sequence). V lost 1 base to trimming and J lost 4 bases, with 8 bases between them. The CDR3 spans 14 residues. DNA of the CDR3: TGTGCCAGTAGTATAGGCCAGAGAAATCAGCCCCAGCATTTT. This encodes CASSIGQRNQPQHF. Full variable domain (rest looked up from reference TRBV19 and TRBJ1-5): DGGITQSPKYLFRKEGQNVTLSCEQNLNHDAMYWYRQDPGQGLRLIYYSQIVNDFQKGDIAEGYSVSREKKESFPLTVTSAQKNPTAFYLCASSIGQRNQPQHFGDGTRLSIL.

This chain joins TRBV28 and TRBJ2-7; TRBD1 agrees at 10 bases. Germline trimming cut 7 bases from V and 6 bases from J; bases unmatched to any gene: 9. Germline V gene data show CDR1 as MDHEN and CDR2 as SYDVKM. The CDR3 runs 14 residues. The CDR3 loop reads CASTPGTGVGEQYF. CDR3 nucleotide sequence: TGTGCCAGCACCCCGGGGACAGGGGTTGGCGAGCAGTACTTC.

The chain joins TRBV6-5 to TRBJ2-1; D gene uncertain. Trimming stripped 6 bases from V and 8 bases from J, with 8 bases between. CDR1 is MNHEY and CDR2 is SVGAGI in the germline V gene. The CDR3 length is 11 residues. CDR3 sequence: CASSDVDEQFF. The CDR3 DNA reads as TGTGCCAGCAGCGACGTGGATGAGCAGTTCTTC.

The chain couples TRBV10-3 to TRBJ1-5; D remains unclear. Looked up from germline, CDR1 is ENHRY and CDR2 is SYGVKD. The CDR3 extends over 13 amino acids. Between the trimmed V and J ends, which lost 4 bases and 8 bases, there was a span of 12 bases. The CDR3 nucleotides read TGTGCCATCAGTGTTGGGGAGGCTGAGCCCCAGCATTTT. It specifies CAISVGEAEPQHF.

V gene TRBV6-1 combines with J gene TRBJ1-1; D may be TRBD1 (5 bases). CDR1 and CDR2 (germline): MNHNS, SASEGT. The CDR3 consists of 14 residues. Trimming removed 5 bases at V and 2 bases at J, with 12 bases between. The CDR3 coding sequence is TGTGCCAGCAGTCGAGACAGCTACAACACTGAAGCTTTCTTT. This encodes CASSRDSYNTEAFF.

The V and J genes are TRBV14 and TRBJ1-1; D is possibly TRBD1 (5 bases). Germline lookup yields CDR1 SGHDN and CDR2 FVKESK. V gave up 8 bases and J gave up 1 base, with 11 bases separating them. This CDR3 is 13 amino acids long. CDR3 DNA: TGTGCCAGCCAGTGGGGGGAGAACACTGAAGCTTTCTTT. Protein product: CASQWGENTEAFF.

This chain uses TRBV19 with TRBJ1-2, with no clear D. The CDR3 is made up of 13 amino acids. Germline CDR1 and CDR2: LNHDA and SQIVND (reference sequence). Trimming removed 4 bases from V and 6 bases from J, with 12 bases in between. In DNA, the CDR3 is TGTGCCAGTAGTAATCGGCTGGAGGATGGCTACACCTTC. Its translation: CASSNRLEDGYTF. The variable domain in full, with the rest retrieved from reference TRBV19 and TRBJ1-2, is DGGITQSPKYLFRKEGQNVTLSCEQNLNHDAMYWYRQDPGQGLRLIYYSQIVNDFQKGDIAEGYSVSREKKESFPLTVTSAQKNPTAFYLCASSNRLEDGYTFGSGTRLTVV.